This note documents a single T cell receptor (beta chain) sequence. This sample is part of a study of blood T cell repertoires in COVID-19. Clones were read by immunoSEQ multiplex PCR, and TCRdb kept only the in-frame ones, dropping some. The sample lists 400,000 to 450,000 clones, just over 85% seen once, with under 1.5% in the top ten. CDR1 is MDHEN, CDR2 SYDVKM, per germline. V dropped 2 bases and J dropped 7 bases, with 12 bases sitting between them. This CDR3 has 14 residues. Sequencing was done on a sample of peripheral blood. This TCR derives from a woman aged 25 to 39 with active or convalescent COVID-19. The chain has TRBV28 and TRBJ2-1; perhaps TRBD2 as D (6 bases). The CDR3 loop is CASSLTGDTNEQFF. As DNA, the CDR3 is TGTGCCAGCAGTTTAACGGGAGATACTAATGAGCAGTTCTTC.